These 26 T cell receptor beta chains came from one sample sequenced in a study of cytomegalovirus exposure and HLA in healthy donors. The PCR made use of 60 Vbeta and 13 Jbeta primers. Produced via immunoSEQ multiplex PCR; TCRdb's table is partial and in-frame only. The sample lists approximately 70,000 clones, roughly four fifths occurring once. The sequenced material came from PBMCs. The receptors stem from a man in his fifties in good health and CMV-seronegative.

The V call is TRBV4-2, the J call TRBJ1-2; weak D call: TRBD1 (5 bases). The V gene lost 0 bases and the J gene lost 5 bases, with 19 bases spanning the gap. The CDR3 has 17 residues. CDR1 and CDR2 from the germline V gene are LGHNA and YNFKEQ. CDR3 protein: CASSQDRGAEAGYGYTF. The CDR3 DNA reads as TGTGCCAGCAGCCAAGATCGAGGGGCGGAGGCGGGATATGGCTACACCTTC.

The rearrangement uses TRBV10-2 and TRBJ1-2; TRBD1 might be the D (5 bases). There are 13 residues in the CDR3. The V end was cut by 6 bases, the J end by 1 base, with 9 bases between. Germline CDR1 reads WSHSY; CDR2 reads SAAADI. CDR3 in amino acids: CASRQTDNYGYTF. CDR3 nucleotide sequence: TGCGCCAGCAGGCAGACAGATAACTATGGCTACACCTTC.

The chain uses TRBV30 and TRBJ1-6; D remains ambiguous. Germline V gene data show CDR1 as GTSNPN and CDR2 as SVGIG (reference sequence). Trimming pared 3 bases from V and 10 bases from J, leaving 25 bases between. The length of the CDR3 is 17 residues. DNA for the CDR3: TGTGCCTGGAGCCCCCCAGGAAACATACTCGGGGTCTCACCCCTCCACTTT. Its protein is CAWSPPGNILGVSPLHF.

The chain carries TRBV7-9 and TRBJ2-7; tentatively, D is TRBD2 (7 bases). The CDR3 runs 14 residues. The germline V gene encodes CDR1 SEHNR and CDR2 FQNEAQ (reference sequence). Trimming removed 3 bases at V and 4 bases at J, with 13 bases between. The CDR3 protein is CASSFYGGPYEQYF. In DNA form, the CDR3 reads TGTGCCAGCAGCTTTTACGGGGGGCCATACGAGCAGTACTTC.

The rearrangement uses TRBV9 and TRBJ2-2; D might be TRBD2 (6 bases). This CDR3 comprises 17 residues. V was shortened by 3 bases and J by 3 bases, with 18 bases between the two germline ends. The V gene's germline CDR1 is SGDLS and CDR2 YYNGEE. CDR3 coding DNA: TGTGCCAGCAGCGCACGGGCGTGGGGGGAATACACCGGGGAGCTGTTTTTT. Its protein is CASSARAWGEYTGELFF.

This clone appeared a single time. The gene calls are TRBV11-3 and TRBJ2-2; 8 nucleotides match TRBD1. Germline V gene sequence: CDR1 SGHNT, CDR2 YENEEA. The CDR3 extends over 15 amino acids. After removal of 3 bases from V and 7 bases from J, the junction contained 7 bases not matched to a gene. The CDR3 reads CASSFRQGSGGELFF. The CDR3 DNA follows: TGTGCCAGCAGCTTTCGACAGGGGAGTGGCGGGGAGCTGTTTTTT. Supplemented by reference TRBV11-3 and TRBJ2-2, the full variable domain reads EAGVVQSPRYKIIEKKQPVAFWCNPISGHNTLYWYLQNLGQGPELLIRYENEEAVDDSQLPKDRFSAERLKGVDSTLKIQPAELGDSAVYLCASSFRQGSGGELFFGEGSRLTVL.

The V and J genes are TRBV4-1 and TRBJ2-3, with D possibly matching TRBD2 (5 bases). Trimming removed 0 bases from V and 2 bases from J, with 12 bases in between. Germline loops: CDR1 MGHRA, CDR2 YSYEKL. This CDR3 is built from 16 residues. The CDR3 bases are TGCGCCAGCAGCCAAGATACAGTAGCGCTCACAGATACGCAGTATTTT. Translated: CASSQDTVALTDTQYF.

A remark on this clone: At one end, the junction sequence differs from germline, possibly due to a read error. This chain connects TRBV7-7 to TRBJ1-2, with 11 bases aligning to TRBD1. Germline lookup yields CDR1 SSHAT and CDR2 FNYEAQ (reference sequence). This CDR3 contains 20 residues. The CDR3: CASSFLGQGARNFFLYGYTF. In nucleotides, the CDR3 is TGTGCTAGCAGCTTCTTAGGACAGGGGGCGCGTAACTTCTTCCTCTATGGCTACACCTTC.

The V call is TRBV19, the J call TRBJ2-5, with TRBD2 matching 11 bases. V shed 5 bases, J shed 5 bases, and the junction held 13 bases outside the gene matches. The CDR3 extends over 17 amino acids. Germline V gene sequence: CDR1 LNHDA, CDR2 SQIVND (reference sequence). CDR3: CASSVTSGSSISETQYF. As DNA, the CDR3 is TGTGCCAGTAGTGTAACTAGCGGGAGTTCAATTTCGGAGACCCAGTACTTC.

The chain uses TRBV5-1 and TRBJ2-3; unclear D gene. Trimming took off 1 base at V and 2 bases at J, with 11 bases between the two ends. Germline V lookup: CDR1 SGHRS, CDR2 YFSETQ. CDR3 size: 15 residues. The chain's CDR3 is CASSLFGANTDTQYF. The CDR3 nucleotides are TGCGCCAGCAGCTTGTTCGGAGCCAACACAGATACGCAGTATTTT.

V gene TRBV18 combines with J gene TRBJ1-3, with TRBD1 identical over 9 bases. The V gene end was trimmed by 5 bases and the J gene end by 4 bases; junction bases not matched to a gene: 9. The CDR3 runs 16 residues. Looked up from germline, CDR1 is KGHSH and CDR2 is LQKENI. The CDR3 DNA sequence: TGTGCCAGCTCATCCACCGGGACAGGGTCCGGAAACACCATATATTTT. Protein product: CASSSTGTGSGNTIYF. The full variable domain, rest sourced from reference TRBV18 and TRBJ1-3, is NAGVMQNPRHLVRRRGQEARLRCSPMKGHSHVYWYRQLPEEGLKFMVYLQKENIIDESGMPKERFSAEFPKEGPSILRIQQVVRGDSAAYFCASSSTGTGSGNTIYFGEGSWLTVV.

V is TRBV7-8 and J is TRBJ2-1, with 9 nucleotides matching TRBD2. The length of the CDR3 is 14 residues. Germline V lookup: CDR1 SGHVS, CDR2 FQNEAQ. The J segment lost 3 bases and the V segment lost 6 bases, leaving 3 bases of the junction unmatched. The CDR3 here is CASRRLADYNEQFF. The CDR3 DNA sequence: TGTGCCAGCAGACGACTAGCGGACTACAATGAGCAGTTCTTC. Full variable domain (rest looked up from reference TRBV7-8 and TRBJ2-1): GAGVSQSPRYKVAKRGQDVALRCDPISGHVSLFWYQQALGQGPEFLTYFQNEAQLDKSGLPSDRFFAERPEGSVSTLKIQRTQQEDSAVYLCASRRLADYNEQFFGPGTRLTVL.

This chain connects TRBV6-5 to TRBJ1-1; D might be TRBD1 (6 bases). The V gene's germline CDR1 is MNHEY and CDR2 SVGAGI. This CDR3 spans 13 amino acids. The germline V and J ends were trimmed by 8 bases and 4 bases, with 14 bases remaining between them. The CDR3 DNA reads as TGTGCCAGCGGGCGGGGGGCCGTCACTGAAGCTTTCTTT. Translating it yields CASGRGAVTEAFF.

The chain carries TRBV6-6 and TRBJ2-5, with D possibly TRBD2 on 6 matching bases. Trimming removed 3 bases from V and 1 base from J, with 12 bases in between. CDR1 is MNHNY and CDR2 is SVGAGI in the germline V gene (reference sequence). The length of the CDR3 is 15 residues. The CDR3 protein is CASSYSRGSQETQYF. DNA for the CDR3: TGTGCCAGCAGTTATTCTCGGGGGTCCCAAGAGACCCAGTACTTC.

The V call is TRBV6-6, the J call TRBJ2-5; 9 nucleotides align to TRBD2. The tail of the sequence fits TRBJ2-7 better, so the J call may be wrong. CDR1 MNHNY and CDR2 SVGAGI come from the germline V gene (reference sequence). The CDR3 has 14 amino acids. CDR3: CASTRSGSNNEQYF. As DNA, the CDR3 is TGTGCCAGCACCCGTAGCGGGAGTAATAACGAGCAGTACTTC.

The chain is built from TRBV5-6 and TRBJ1-2; 8 positions agree with TRBD1. There are 17 residues in the CDR3. CDR1 and CDR2 (germline): SGHDT, YYEEEE. The ends lost 1 base at V and 1 base at J; junction bases unmatched: 9. The CDR3 spells CASSLWDRPYSNYGYTF. CDR3 nucleotides: TGTGCCAGCAGCTTGTGGGACAGGCCCTACAGTAACTATGGCTACACCTTC.

CDR3 sequence reads: CASSLTGDVRGYTF. CDR3 sequence (DNA): TGCGCCAGCAGCTTGACAGGAGACGTACGGGGCTACACCTTC. The chain recombines TRBV5-1 with TRBJ1-2; possible D gene TRBD1, 5 bases. The CDR3 is 14 residues long. V lost 1 base, J lost 8 bases, and 15 bases lay in between. From germline, CDR1 is SGHRS and CDR2 YFSETQ.

The J gene is TRBJ2-7, the V gene TRBV27, with 9 bases matching TRBD2. Germline V lookup: CDR1 MNHEY, CDR2 SMNVEV (reference sequence). This CDR3 region has 15 residues. J gave up 3 bases and V 6 bases, and 9 bases lay outside the gene matches. As DNA, the CDR3 is TGTGCCAGCAGACAAACTAGCGGGTCTTACTACGAGCAGTACTTC. The encoded protein is CASRQTSGSYYEQYF.

This sequence joins TRBV6-1 and TRBJ1-2; D gene ambiguous. The CDR3 runs to 13 residues. The germline V gene has CDR1 MNHNS and CDR2 SASEGT. V lost 6 bases and J lost 0, with 8 bases in between. CDR3 amino acids: CASSVEANYGYTF. CDR3 DNA sequence: TGTGCCAGCAGCGTAGAAGCTAACTATGGCTACACCTTC.

The chain couples TRBV6-1 to TRBJ1-4; TRBD1 agrees at 7 bases. This CDR3 spans 14 amino acids. The V gene end was trimmed by 7 bases and the J gene end by 8 bases; junction bases not matched to a gene: 10. CDR1 is MNHNS and CDR2 is SASEGT in the germline V gene. In DNA, the CDR3 is TGTGCCAGCACCACCGGGACAGTCCCCGAAAAACTGTTTTTT. It yields the protein CASTTGTVPEKLFF.

This clone was observed once. The rearrangement uses TRBV27 and TRBJ2-7; 9 nucleotides agree with TRBD2. Germline lookup yields CDR1 MNHEY and CDR2 SMNVEV (reference sequence). With 5 bases clipped from V and 6 bases from J, the junction kept 8 bases outside the gene matches. The CDR3 is 14 residues long. The chain's CDR3 is CASSGSGSSFEQYF. Here the CDR3 DNA reads TGTGCCAGCAGTGGTAGCGGGAGCTCTTTCGAGCAGTACTTC.

This rearrangement joins TRBV5-1 to TRBJ2-3, with D hard to call. With 1 base removed from V and 4 bases from J, the gap between germline ends came to 10 bases. Germline V gives CDR1 SGHRS, CDR2 YFSETQ. CDR3 length equals 14 residues. Here the CDR3 DNA reads TGCGCCAGCAGCTTGACTACTTCACCAGATACGCAGTATTTT. This sequence encodes CASSLTTSPDTQYF.

The CDR3 loop is CASSPPLGGQDTEAFF. CDR3 in DNA: TGTGCCAGCAGCCCCCCACTAGGGGGACAGGACACTGAAGCTTTCTTT. The chain employs TRBV11-2 and TRBJ1-1, with 8 bases lining up with TRBD1. The CDR3 loop spans 16 amino acids. Losses at the gene ends were 5 bases for V and 3 bases for J; bases not matched to a gene: 11. The germline CDR1 and CDR2 sequences are SGHAT and FQNNGV.

J is TRBJ2-2 and V is TRBV13; TRBD1 matches at 8 bases. Germline loops: CDR1 PRHDT, CDR2 FYEKMQ (reference sequence). The CDR3 consists of 15 residues. Germline trimming cut 5 bases from V and 7 bases from J; bases unmatched to any gene: 9. Here the CDR3 DNA reads TGTGCCAGCAGCATCCGACAGGGGTATGGCGGGGAGCTGTTTTTT. As protein: CASSIRQGYGGELFF. Filled out from reference TRBV13 and TRBJ2-2, the complete variable domain reads AAGVIQSPRHLIKEKRETATLKCYPIPRHDTVYWYQQGPGQDPQFLISFYEKMQSDKGSIPDRFSAQQFSDYHSELNMSSLELGDSALYFCASSIRQGYGGELFFGEGSRLTVL.

This chain links TRBV9 with TRBJ2-1; 13 nucleotides agree with TRBD2. CDR1 and CDR2 (germline): SGDLS, YYNGEE. The length of the CDR3 is 17 residues. J was trimmed by 7 bases and V by 4 bases; bases with no gene match: 11. Here the CDR3 DNA reads TGTGCCAGCAGCCCCCAAATACTAGCGGGAGGGGCGAATGAGCAGTTCTTC. Amino acid sequence: CASSPQILAGGANEQFF.

This clone was recorded a few times. V is TRBV19 and J is TRBJ1-5, with D hard to call. The V end was cut by 5 bases, the J end by 10 bases, with 30 bases between. This CDR3 has 18 residues. The germline V gene encodes CDR1 LNHDA and CDR2 SQIVND (reference sequence). CDR3 nucleotides: TGTGCCAGTAGTGTCAACCCAACGGCAGCGACTACCCATCGACCCCAGCATTTT. It specifies CASSVNPTAATTHRPQHF. The full variable domain, completed using reference TRBV19 and TRBJ1-5, is DGGITQSPKYLFRKEGQNVTLSCEQNLNHDAMYWYRQDPGQGLRLIYYSQIVNDFQKGDIAEGYSVSREKKESFPLTVTSAQKNPTAFYLCASSVNPTAATTHRPQHFGDGTRLSIL.